These 12 T cell receptor beta chains share one sample of origin, sequenced in a study of blood T cell repertoires in COVID-19. The repertoire was sequenced with immunoSEQ multiplex PCR; TCRdb's copy has only in-frame clones and lacks some. This sample has 200,000 to 300,000 clones; about 85% occur once, and the top ten carry approximately 4%. Source material: peripheral blood. The receptors originated from a man in his sixties with acute or convalescent COVID-19.

This chain connects TRBV3-1 (or the pseudogene TRBV3-2) to TRBJ2-5; possible D gene TRBD2, 6 bases. The CDR3 length is 14 residues. The germline V gene encodes CDR1 LGHDT and CDR2 YNNKEL (reference sequence). V was shortened by 3 bases and J by 5 bases, with 13 bases between the two germline ends. CDR3 in amino acids: CASSQGLPVETQYF. The CDR3 coding sequence is TGTGCCAGCAGCCAGGGACTTCCGGTGGAGACCCAGTACTTC.

This chain uses TRBV9 with TRBJ2-5; 10 nucleotides align to TRBD2. CDR1 SGDLS and CDR2 YYNGEE come from the germline V gene. The V segment lost 2 bases and the J segment 2 bases; nucleotides outside the gene matches: 12. This CDR3 has 18 amino acids. CDR3 sequence reads: CASSVTPLAGDGQETQYF. The CDR3 DNA is TGTGCCAGCAGCGTTACCCCGCTAGCGGGGGATGGACAAGAGACCCAGTACTTC.

V usage is TRBV9 and J usage is TRBJ2-5; 7 bases match TRBD1. Trimming at V came to 3 bases and at J to 1 base, leaving 9 bases not matched to a gene. CDR1 and CDR2 (germline): SGDLS, YYNGEE. The CDR3 runs 16 residues. Written as DNA, the CDR3 is TGTGCCAGCAGCGCCCGGGACAGCCTTCGCCAAGAGACCCAGTACTTC. Translating it yields CASSARDSLRQETQYF.

This clone has only one observation. This rearrangement joins TRBV5-1 to TRBJ2-1; D is perhaps TRBD2 (5 bases). The CDR3 consists of 16 residues. Germline V gene sequence: CDR1 SGHRS, CDR2 YFSETQ. V was cut by 4 bases and J by 8 bases, with 22 bases left in between. The CDR3: CASSRATVNTGYEQFF. The DNA for the CDR3 is TGCGCCAGCAGCAGAGCGACCGTTAACACGGGGTATGAGCAGTTCTTC.

J is TRBJ2-7 and V is TRBV28, with 7 bases fitting TRBD2. The germline CDR1 and CDR2 sequences are MDHEN and SYDVKM. The CDR3 loop spans 16 amino acids. Trimming cost V 6 bases and J 4 bases; bases outside gene matches: 15. Here the CDR3 reads CASSTPSSGRRYEQYF. CDR3 sequence (DNA): TGTGCCAGCAGCACACCCTCCTCCGGGAGGCGGTACGAGCAGTACTTC.

The rearrangement links TRBV19 to TRBJ2-7; D possibly corresponds to TRBD1 (5 bases). Germline V lookup: CDR1 LNHDA, CDR2 SQIVND (reference sequence). V lost 6 bases and J 5 bases, leaving 14 bases between the germline ends. There are 13 residues in the CDR3. In DNA form, the CDR3 reads TGTGCCAGTAGAGCCAGGGTGTCCCACGAGCAGTACTTC. Residues: CASRARVSHEQYF.

A few counts support this clone. This sample includes further DNA sequences coding for the same CDR3. The rearrangement joins TRBV2 to TRBJ1-1, with TRBD1 matching over 7 bases. This CDR3 contains 13 residues. Germline V gives CDR1 SNHLY, CDR2 FYNNEI. The J segment lost 2 bases and the V segment lost 6 bases, leaving 3 bases of the junction unmatched. The CDR3 coding sequence is TGTGCCAGCAGGGGACAGTTTAACACTGAAGCTTTCTTT. Protein product: CASRGQFNTEAFF.

About this clone itself: The junction does not match germline at one end; this may be a read error. The rearrangement links TRBV7-2 to TRBJ2-3; D gene uncertain. The CDR3 runs to 12 residues. Germline loops: CDR1 SGHTA, CDR2 FQGNSA. CDR3 sequence: CASSRTEAPVNF. The CDR3 DNA follows: TGTGCCAGCAGCCGTACCGAAGCCCCGGTAAATTTT.

The V and J genes are TRBV9 and TRBJ2-2; no firm D call. The CDR3 spans 15 residues. CDR1 is SGDLS, CDR2 YYNGEE, per germline. V was trimmed by 1 base and J by 0 bases, leaving 7 bases between them. The chain's CDR3 is CASSVYFANTGELFF. The CDR3 nucleotides are TGTGCCAGCAGCGTATACTTCGCGAACACCGGGGAGCTGTTTTTT. Full variable domain (remainder filled in from reference TRBV9 and TRBJ2-2): DSGVTQTPKHLITATGQRVTLRCSPRSGDLSVYWYQQSLDQGLQFLIQYYNGEERAKGNILERFSAQQFPDLHSELNLSSLELGDSALYFCASSVYFANTGELFFGEGSRLTVL.

The rearrangement uses TRBV5-1 and TRBJ2-3; 7 bases are shared with TRBD1. The CDR3 consists of 16 residues. Unmatched junction bases numbered 6, after V lost 0 bases and J lost 2 bases. Germline V gives CDR1 SGHRS, CDR2 YFSETQ. CDR3 residues: CASSLGQGVPTDTQYF. CDR3 nucleotides: TGCGCCAGCAGCTTGGGACAGGGCGTCCCCACAGATACGCAGTATTTT.

J is TRBJ1-1 and V is TRBV12-3 or TRBV12-4; D perhaps matches TRBD1 (5 bases). V was trimmed by 6 bases and J by 2 bases, leaving 10 bases between them. The CDR3 is 13 residues long. The chain's CDR3 is CASSTDRNTEAFF. DNA for the CDR3: TGTGCCAGCAGCACCGACAGAAACACTGAAGCTTTCTTT.

The rearrangement uses TRBV5-4 and TRBJ1-1; no reliable D call. CDR1 and CDR2 from the germline V gene are SGHNT and YYREEE (reference sequence). Between the trimmed V and J ends, which lost 1 base and 0 bases, there was a span of 10 bases. There are 15 residues in the CDR3. The CDR3 is CASSLNADMNTEAFF. The CDR3 DNA reads TGTGCCAGCAGCTTGAATGCAGACATGAACACTGAAGCTTTCTTT.